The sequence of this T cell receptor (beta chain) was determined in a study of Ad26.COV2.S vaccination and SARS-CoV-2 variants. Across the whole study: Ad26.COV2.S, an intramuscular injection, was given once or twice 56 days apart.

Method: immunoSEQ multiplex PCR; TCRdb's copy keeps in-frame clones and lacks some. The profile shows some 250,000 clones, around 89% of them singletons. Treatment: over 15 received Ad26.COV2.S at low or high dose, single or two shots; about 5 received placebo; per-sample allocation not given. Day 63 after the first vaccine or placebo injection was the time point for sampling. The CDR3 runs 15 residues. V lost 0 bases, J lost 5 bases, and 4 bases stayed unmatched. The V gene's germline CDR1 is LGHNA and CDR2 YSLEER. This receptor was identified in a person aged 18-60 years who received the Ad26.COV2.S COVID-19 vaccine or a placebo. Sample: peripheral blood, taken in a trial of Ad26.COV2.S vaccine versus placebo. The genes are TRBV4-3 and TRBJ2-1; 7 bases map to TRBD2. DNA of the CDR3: TGCGCCAGCAGCCAAGAGGAGGGGAGGGACAATGAGCAGTTCTTC. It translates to CASSQEEGRDNEQFF.